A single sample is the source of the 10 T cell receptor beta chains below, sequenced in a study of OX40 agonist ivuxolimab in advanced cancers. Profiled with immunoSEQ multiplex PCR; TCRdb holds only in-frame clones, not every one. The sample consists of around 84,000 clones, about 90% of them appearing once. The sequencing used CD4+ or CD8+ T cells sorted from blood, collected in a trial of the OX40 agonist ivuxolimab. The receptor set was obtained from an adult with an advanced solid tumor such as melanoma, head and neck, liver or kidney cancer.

CDR3 sequence (DNA): TGTGCCAGCAGCTTACTGGGGGGGAACACTGAAGCTTTCTTT. It is translated as CASSLLGGNTEAFF. The chain links TRBV7-8 to TRBJ1-1, with D tentatively TRBD1 (5 bases). Trimming pared 2 bases from V and 1 base from J, leaving 8 bases between. The CDR3 consists of 14 residues. Germline-derived CDR1 and CDR2 are SGHVS and FQNEAQ. Together with reference TRBV7-8 and TRBJ1-1, the CDR3 gives the full variable domain: GAGVSQSPRYKVAKRGQDVALRCDPISGHVSLFWYQQALGQGPEFLTYFQNEAQLDKSGLPSDRFFAERPEGSVSTLKIQRTQQEDSAVYLCASSLLGGNTEAFFGQGTRLTVV.

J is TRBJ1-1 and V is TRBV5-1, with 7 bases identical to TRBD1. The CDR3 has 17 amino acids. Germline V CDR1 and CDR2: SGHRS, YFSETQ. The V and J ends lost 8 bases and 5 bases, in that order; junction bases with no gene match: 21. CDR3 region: CASNGGPDRVGGTEAFF. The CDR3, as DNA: TGCGCCAGTAATGGGGGCCCAGACAGGGTTGGTGGGACTGAAGCTTTCTTT.

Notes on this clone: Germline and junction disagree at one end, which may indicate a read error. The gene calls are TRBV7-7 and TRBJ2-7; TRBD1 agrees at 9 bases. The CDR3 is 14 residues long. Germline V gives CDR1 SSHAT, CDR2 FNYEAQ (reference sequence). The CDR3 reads CASSPDRGLGEQYF. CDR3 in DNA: TGTGCTAGCAGCCCGGACAGGGGCCTGGGGGAGCAGTACTTC.

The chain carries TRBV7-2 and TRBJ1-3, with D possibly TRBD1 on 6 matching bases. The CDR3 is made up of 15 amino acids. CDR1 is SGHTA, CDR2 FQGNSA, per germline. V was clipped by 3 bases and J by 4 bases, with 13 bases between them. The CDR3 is CASSFTGYAGNTIYF. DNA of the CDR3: TGTGCCAGCAGCTTTACAGGGTACGCAGGAAACACCATATATTTT.

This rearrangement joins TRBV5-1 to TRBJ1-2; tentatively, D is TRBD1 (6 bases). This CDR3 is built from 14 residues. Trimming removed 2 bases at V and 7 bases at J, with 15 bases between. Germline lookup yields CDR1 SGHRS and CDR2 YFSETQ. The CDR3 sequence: CASSLGDRMSGYTF. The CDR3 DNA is TGCGCCAGCAGCTTAGGAGACAGGATGAGTGGCTACACCTTC.

The CDR3 spells CASSLEQGSYNEQFF. The CDR3, as DNA: TGTGCCAGCAGCTTAGAACAGGGATCCTACAATGAGCAGTTCTTC. The rearrangement links TRBV11-2 to TRBJ2-1; possible D gene TRBD1, 6 bases. The CDR3 contains 15 residues. Trimming cost V 0 bases and J 1 base, with 7 bases left between them. The V gene's germline CDR1 is SGHAT and CDR2 FQNNGV.

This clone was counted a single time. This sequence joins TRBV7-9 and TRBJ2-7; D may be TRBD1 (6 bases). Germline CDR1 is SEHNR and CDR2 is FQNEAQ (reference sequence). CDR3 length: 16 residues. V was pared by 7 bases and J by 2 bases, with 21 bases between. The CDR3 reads CASTPQGFPLTYEQYF. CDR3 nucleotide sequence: TGTGCCAGCACCCCACAGGGTTTCCCCCTAACCTACGAGCAGTACTTC.

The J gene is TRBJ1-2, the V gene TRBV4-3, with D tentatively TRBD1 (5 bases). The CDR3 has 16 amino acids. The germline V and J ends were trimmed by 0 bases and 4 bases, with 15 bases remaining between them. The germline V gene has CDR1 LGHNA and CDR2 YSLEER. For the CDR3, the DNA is TGCGCCAGCAGCCAAGACTCCGGGACTGGCCTCTATGGCTACACCTTC. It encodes CASSQDSGTGLYGYTF.

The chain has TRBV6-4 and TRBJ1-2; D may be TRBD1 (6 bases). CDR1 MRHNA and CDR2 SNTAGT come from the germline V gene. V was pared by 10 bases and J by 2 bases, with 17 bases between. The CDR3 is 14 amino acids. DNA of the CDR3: TGTGCCACCCCGGGGGCAGCCATAAACTATGGCTACACCTTC. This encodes CATPGAAINYGYTF.

The CDR3 DNA reads as TGTGCCAGCAGACCCTCAGGGCCGGAGACCCAGTACTTC. Protein sequence: CASRPSGPETQYF. The chain employs TRBV28 and TRBJ2-5; D possibly corresponds to TRBD1 (5 bases). The V end was cut by 6 bases, the J end by 5 bases, with 13 bases between. This CDR3 has 13 residues. Germline lookup yields CDR1 MDHEN and CDR2 SYDVKM.